A selection of T cell receptor beta chains follows, all from one sample in a study of blood T cell repertoires in COVID-19. Method: immunoSEQ multiplex PCR; TCRdb's copy keeps in-frame clones and lacks some. The sample shows roughly 210,000 clones, around four fifths of them seen only once. Material for sequencing was peripheral blood. The receptor source for this set is a woman of 80 years or more with COVID-19, enrolled during active disease. CDR3s include the opening cysteine and the closing phenylalanine or tryptophan. The D gene is left open where the match is weak.

j_call v_call d_call cdr3_aa
TRBJ1-4 TRBV11-2 - CASSLDSGFEKLFF
TRBJ1-6 TRBV4-2 TRBD1 CASSQDEGARSPLHF
TRBJ2-5 TRBV7-8 TRBD1 CASSPGQGRPQYF
TRBJ1-1 TRBV2 TRBD1 CASSGTGEVLDTEAFF
TRBJ2-3 TRBV5-8 TRBD2 CASSLGLAGDTDTQYF
TRBJ1-3 TRBV5-6 - CASSSGQISGNTIYF
TRBJ2-5 TRBV18 TRBD2 CASSPQPGGQYF
TRBJ2-3 TRBV24-1 TRBD1 CATSDPGQAQADTQYF
TRBJ1-5 TRBV24-1 TRBD1 CATSTGEVVQPQHF
TRBJ1-1 TRBV12-3/TRBV12-4 - CASSYTGLTEAFF
TRBJ2-1 TRBV20-1 - CRAGWDEQFF
TRBJ2-5 TRBV10-3 TRBD1 CATGKGALQETQYF
TRBJ2-5 TRBV18 - CASSLGTMQETQYF
TRBJ2-5 TRBV5-6 TRBD1 CASSFDRGYQETQYF
TRBJ2-5 TRBV7-8 TRBD1 CASSRQGPQETQYF
TRBJ2-3 TRBV5-1 TRBD1 CASSLEGQGKDTQYF
TRBJ2-3 TRBV5-6 - CASSRGTSLGDTQYF
TRBJ2-1 TRBV5-4 TRBD1 CASSKTGGNEQFF
TRBJ1-1 TRBV10-2 TRBD1 CASKQGAWDTEAFF
TRBJ1-1 TRBV10-1 - CASSARGNTEAFF
TRBJ2-2 TRBV19 TRBD1 CASSEKGGRTGELFF
TRBJ1-6 TRBV10-2 - CASSEGRGFSSYNSPLHF
TRBJ1-2 TRBV5-1 - CASSLGSGGYTF
TRBJ2-3 TRBV7-2 TRBD2 CASSLDRGGASDTQYF
TRBJ1-2 TRBV7-9 - CASSLMGAGGGYTF
TRBJ1-5 TRBV2 TRBD1 CASSPDRGGNQPQHF